A selection of T cell receptor beta chains follows, all from one sample in a study of T cell changes during pregnancy in multiple sclerosis. Using immunoSEQ multiplex PCR, the repertoire was profiled, and TCRdb retains in-frame clones only, with some absent. The sample contains 40,000 or so clones, 91% of which appear only once. The input for sequencing was CD4+ T cells from peripheral blood mononuclear cells, taken in the third trimester of pregnancy. Source of these receptors: a female donor in good health, enrolled as a control in a pregnancy study. Each CDR3 is given with its conserved first and last residue. A D gene is named only where the DNA matches it firmly. Clone size appears in some rows only: once, few, many, or a class for an expanded clone.

>TRBV5-4|-|once|TRBJ2-7
TGTGCCAGCAGCTTGGGACAGACCTCCTACGAGCAGTACTTC
CASSLGQTSYEQYF
>TRBV2|TRBD2|-|TRBJ2-7
TGTGCCAGCAGTGATTGGGGGACTACCGTCTCCGAGCAGTACTTC
CASSDWGTTVSEQYF
>TRBV11-3|-|-|TRBJ2-1
TGTGCCAGCAGCTCCTTTAGGCCAGGGACCTACAATGAGCAGTTCTTC
CASSSFRPGTYNEQFF
>TRBV5-1|TRBD2|-|TRBJ2-3
TGCGCCAGCAGCTTGGAAGGGGCGGGGGTTACAGATACGCAGTATTTT
CASSLEGAGVTDTQYF
>TRBV5-6|-|-|TRBJ2-2
TGTGCCAGCAGCTCCCGGGGGGCGCTCACCGGGGAGCTGTTTTTT
CASSSRGALTGELFF
>TRBV5-1|-|-|TRBJ1-1
TGCGCCAGCAGACTAGACAGGAGAAACACTGAAGCTTTCTTT
CASRLDRRNTEAFF
>TRBV6-1|TRBD1|-|TRBJ1-2
TGTGCCAGCAGGCTTGAGAGGGGGCTTAACTATGGCTACACCTTC
CASRLERGLNYGYTF
>TRBV2|-|-|TRBJ2-2
TGTGCCAGCAAGTTTAGGGGCACCGGGGAGCTGTTTTTT
CASKFRGTGELFF
>TRBV10-2|TRBD1|-|TRBJ2-7
TGCGCCAGCAGCTCGACAGGGGGGAAGACCTACGAGCAGTACTTC
CASSSTGGKTYEQYF
>TRBV27|TRBD1|few|TRBJ1-4
TGTGCCAGCAGACCAGGGACAGCCCTCGCGGGGGAAAAACTGTTTTTT
CASRPGTALAGEKLFF
>TRBV28|-|-|TRBJ1-5
TGTGCCAGCAGTTTATTGGACAGCTATAATCAGCCCCAGCATTTT
CASSLLDSYNQPQHF
>TRBV6-6|-|-|TRBJ2-7
TGTGCCAGCAGGATCGGAACTACCGACTACGAGCAGTACTTC
CASRIGTTDYEQYF
>TRBV19|-|-|TRBJ2-1
TGTGCCAGTAGTCCGACTATACGACGCTCCTACAATGAGCAGTTCTTC
CASSPTIRRSYNEQFF
>TRBV19|TRBD1|-|TRBJ1-1
TGTGCCAGTAGTACCGCGGACAGGGGCCACATGAACACTGAAGCTTTCTTT
CASSTADRGHMNTEAFF
>TRBV7-2|TRBD1|-|TRBJ2-4
TGTGCCAGCAGCTCGACAGGGCTGGGTGGCATTCAGTACTTC
CASSSTGLGGIQYF
>TRBV5-6|-|-|TRBJ1-2
TGTGCCAGCAGCTTGTACAGGGTTAACTATGGCTACACCTTC
CASSLYRVNYGYTF
>TRBV29-1|TRBD1|-|TRBJ1-2
TGCAGCGTTTTCGCCAAACTCGACCGGGACAGGTCCAACTATGGCTACACCTTC
CSVFAKLDRDRSNYGYTF
>TRBV18|-|-|TRBJ2-1
TGTGCCAGCTCACCACGGTATTGGCAGGAATACAATGAGCAGTTCTTC
CASSPRYWQEYNEQFF
>TRBV6-1|-|once|TRBJ2-1
TGTGCCAGCATCGGTTACGGGAATGAGCAGTTCTTC
CASIGYGNEQFF
>TRBV7-2|-|few|TRBJ2-5
TGTGCCAGCAGCGAACGGGAGTCCCAGTACTTC
CASSERESQYF
>TRBV29-1|TRBD2|-|TRBJ2-3
TGCAGCGTTGTGGGGGGGGTGTTTCCGGCGGATACGCAGTATTTT
CSVVGGVFPADTQYF
>TRBV27|TRBD2|-|TRBJ2-3
TGTGCCAGCAGTCCCCCTAGCGGGGGGGTGATAGATACGCAGTATTTT
CASSPPSGGVIDTQYF
>TRBV5-1|-|-|TRBJ1-6
TGCGCCAGCAGCTTGGGACTTAATCCGGTCAGCTCCTATAATTCACCCCTCCACTTT
CASSLGLNPVSSYNSPLHF
>TRBV6-1|TRBD1|-|TRBJ1-4
TGTGCCAGCAGTGAAACGGAGGGGGCCCATGAAAAACTGTTTTTT
CASSETEGAHEKLFF